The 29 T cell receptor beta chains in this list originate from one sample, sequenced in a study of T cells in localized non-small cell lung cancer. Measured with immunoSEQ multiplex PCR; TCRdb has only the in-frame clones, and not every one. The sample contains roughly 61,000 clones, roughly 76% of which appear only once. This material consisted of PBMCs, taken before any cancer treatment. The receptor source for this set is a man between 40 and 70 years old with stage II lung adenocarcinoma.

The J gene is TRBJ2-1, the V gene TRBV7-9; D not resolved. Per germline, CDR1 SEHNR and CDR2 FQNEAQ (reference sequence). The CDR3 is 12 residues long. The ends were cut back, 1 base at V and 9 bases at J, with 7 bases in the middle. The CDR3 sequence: CASSLVQSEQFF. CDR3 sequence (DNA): TGTGCCAGCAGCTTAGTCCAAAGTGAGCAGTTCTTC.

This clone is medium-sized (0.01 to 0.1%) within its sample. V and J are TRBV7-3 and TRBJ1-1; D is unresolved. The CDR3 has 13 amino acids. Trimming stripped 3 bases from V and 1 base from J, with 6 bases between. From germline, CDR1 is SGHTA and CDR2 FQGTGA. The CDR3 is CASSFHANTEAFF. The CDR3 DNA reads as TGTGCCAGCAGCTTTCACGCGAACACTGAAGCTTTCTTT.

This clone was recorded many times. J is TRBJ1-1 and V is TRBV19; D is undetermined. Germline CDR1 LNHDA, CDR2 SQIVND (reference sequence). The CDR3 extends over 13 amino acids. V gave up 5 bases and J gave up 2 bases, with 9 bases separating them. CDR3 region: CASSVTLNTEAFF. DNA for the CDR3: TGTGCCAGTAGTGTAACACTTAACACTGAAGCTTTCTTT.

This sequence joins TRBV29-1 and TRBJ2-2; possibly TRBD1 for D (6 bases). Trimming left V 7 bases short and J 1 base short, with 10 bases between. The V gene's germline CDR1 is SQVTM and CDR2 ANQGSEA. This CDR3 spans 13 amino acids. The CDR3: CSAADRNTGELFF. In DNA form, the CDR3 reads TGCAGCGCCGCGGACAGGAACACCGGGGAGCTGTTTTTT.

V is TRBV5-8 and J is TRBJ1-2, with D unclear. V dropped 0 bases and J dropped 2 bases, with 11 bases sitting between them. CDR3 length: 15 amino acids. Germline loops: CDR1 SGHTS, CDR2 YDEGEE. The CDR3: CASSLAAGPNYGYTF. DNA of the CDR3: TGTGCCAGCAGCTTGGCTGCAGGCCCCAACTATGGCTACACCTTC.

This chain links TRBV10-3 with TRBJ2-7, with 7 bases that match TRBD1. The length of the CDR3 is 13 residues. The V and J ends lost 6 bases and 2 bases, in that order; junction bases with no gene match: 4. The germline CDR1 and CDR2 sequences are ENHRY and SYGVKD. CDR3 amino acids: CAISLGQPYEQYF. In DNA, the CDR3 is TGTGCCATCAGCCTGGGACAGCCCTACGAGCAGTACTTC.

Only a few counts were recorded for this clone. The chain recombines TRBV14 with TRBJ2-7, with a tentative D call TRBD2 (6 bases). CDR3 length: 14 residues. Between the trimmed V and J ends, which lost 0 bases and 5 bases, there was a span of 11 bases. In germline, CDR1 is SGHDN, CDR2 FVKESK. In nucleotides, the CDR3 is TGTGCCAGCAGCCAAGATCCGGGGGTGGACGAGCAGTACTTC. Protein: CASSQDPGVDEQYF.

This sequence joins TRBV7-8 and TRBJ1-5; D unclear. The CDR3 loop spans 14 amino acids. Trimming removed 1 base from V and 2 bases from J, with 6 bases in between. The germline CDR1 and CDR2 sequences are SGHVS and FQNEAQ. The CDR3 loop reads CASSLESGNQPQHF. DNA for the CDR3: TGTGCCAGCAGCTTAGAAAGCGGCAATCAGCCCCAGCATTTT.

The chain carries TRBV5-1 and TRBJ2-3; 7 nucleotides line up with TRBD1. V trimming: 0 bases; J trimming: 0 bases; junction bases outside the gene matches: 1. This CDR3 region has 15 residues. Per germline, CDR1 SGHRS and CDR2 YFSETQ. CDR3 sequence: CASSLVRGSTDTQYF. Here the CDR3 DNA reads TGCGCCAGCAGCTTGGTCAGGGGGAGCACAGATACGCAGTATTTT.

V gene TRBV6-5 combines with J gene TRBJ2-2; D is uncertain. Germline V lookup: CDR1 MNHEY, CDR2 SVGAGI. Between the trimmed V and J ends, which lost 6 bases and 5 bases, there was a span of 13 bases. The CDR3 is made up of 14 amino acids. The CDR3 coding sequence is TGTGCCAGCAGGGGGATCTTGAGGACCGGGGAGCTGTTTTTT. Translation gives CASRGILRTGELFF.

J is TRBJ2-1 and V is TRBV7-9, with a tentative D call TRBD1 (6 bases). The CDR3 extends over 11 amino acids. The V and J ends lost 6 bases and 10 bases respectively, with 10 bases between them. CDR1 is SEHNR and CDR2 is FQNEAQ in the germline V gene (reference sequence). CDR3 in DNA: TGTGCCAGCAGACGAGGGACAGAGCAGTTCTTC. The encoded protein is CASRRGTEQFF.

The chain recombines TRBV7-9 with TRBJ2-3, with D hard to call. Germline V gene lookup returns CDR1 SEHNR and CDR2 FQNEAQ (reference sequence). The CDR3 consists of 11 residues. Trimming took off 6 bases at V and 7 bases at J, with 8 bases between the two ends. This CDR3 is CASSDENTQYF. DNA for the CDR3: TGTGCCAGCAGTGACGAGAATACGCAGTATTTT. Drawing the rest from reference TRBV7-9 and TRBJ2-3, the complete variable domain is DTGVSQNPRHKITKRGQNVTFRCDPISEHNRLYWYRQTLGQGPEFLTYFQNEAQLEKSRLLSDRFSAERPKGSFSTLEIQRTEQGDSAMYLCASSDENTQYFGPGTRLTVL.

The CDR3 here is CSVDADRGYYNEQFF. DNA for the CDR3: TGCAGCGTTGATGCGGACAGGGGCTACTACAATGAGCAGTTCTTC. This chain uses TRBV29-1 with TRBJ2-1; 9 bases agree with TRBD1. J was trimmed by 3 bases and V by 3 bases; bases with no gene match: 6. Germline V lookup: CDR1 SQVTM, CDR2 ANQGSEA. This CDR3 spans 15 amino acids.

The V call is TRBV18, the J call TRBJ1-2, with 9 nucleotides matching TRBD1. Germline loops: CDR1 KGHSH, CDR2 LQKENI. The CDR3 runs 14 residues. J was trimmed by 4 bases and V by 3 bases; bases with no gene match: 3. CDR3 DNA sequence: TGTGCCAGCTCACCGGGACAGGGCGGCTATGGCTACACCTTC. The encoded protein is CASSPGQGGYGYTF.

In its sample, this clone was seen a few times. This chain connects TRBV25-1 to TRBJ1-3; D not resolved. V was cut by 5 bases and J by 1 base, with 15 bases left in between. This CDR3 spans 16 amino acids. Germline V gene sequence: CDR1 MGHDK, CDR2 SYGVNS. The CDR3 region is CASSPNWGLSGNTIYF. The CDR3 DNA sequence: TGTGCCAGCAGTCCCAATTGGGGTCTATCTGGAAACACCATATATTTT.

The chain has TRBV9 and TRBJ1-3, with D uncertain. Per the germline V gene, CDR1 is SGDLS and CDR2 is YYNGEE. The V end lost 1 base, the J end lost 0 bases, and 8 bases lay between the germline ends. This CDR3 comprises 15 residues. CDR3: CASSVTGSSGNTIYF. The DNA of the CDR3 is TGTGCCAGCAGCGTAACGGGGAGCTCTGGAAACACCATATATTTT.

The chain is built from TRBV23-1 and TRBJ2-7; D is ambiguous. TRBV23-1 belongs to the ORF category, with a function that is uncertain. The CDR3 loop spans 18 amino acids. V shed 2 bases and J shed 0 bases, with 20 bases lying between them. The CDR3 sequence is CASSQPGLWRHPSYEQYF. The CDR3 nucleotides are TGCGCCAGCAGTCAACCGGGCCTCTGGCGGCATCCCTCCTACGAGCAGTACTTC.

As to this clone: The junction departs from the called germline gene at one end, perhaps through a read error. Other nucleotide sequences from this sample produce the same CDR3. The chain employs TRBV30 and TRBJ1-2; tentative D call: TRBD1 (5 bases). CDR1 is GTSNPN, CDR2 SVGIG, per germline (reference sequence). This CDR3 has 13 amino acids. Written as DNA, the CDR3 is TGCGCCTGGGCCACCGGGACCGGCTATGGCTACACCTTC. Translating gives CAWATGTGYGYTF.

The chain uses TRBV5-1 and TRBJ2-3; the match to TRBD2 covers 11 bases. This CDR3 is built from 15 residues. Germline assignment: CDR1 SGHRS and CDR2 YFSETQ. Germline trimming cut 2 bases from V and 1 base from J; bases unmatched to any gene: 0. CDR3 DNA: TGCGCCAGCAGCTTACTAGCGGGAGGCACAGATACGCAGTATTTT. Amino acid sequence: CASSLLAGGTDTQYF.

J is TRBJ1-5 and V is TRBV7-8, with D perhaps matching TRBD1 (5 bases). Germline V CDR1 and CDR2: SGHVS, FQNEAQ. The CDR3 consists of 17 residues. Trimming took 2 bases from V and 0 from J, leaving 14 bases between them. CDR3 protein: CASSLTIGRASNQPQHF. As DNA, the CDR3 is TGTGCCAGCAGCTTAACCATAGGCAGGGCTAGCAATCAGCCCCAGCATTTT.

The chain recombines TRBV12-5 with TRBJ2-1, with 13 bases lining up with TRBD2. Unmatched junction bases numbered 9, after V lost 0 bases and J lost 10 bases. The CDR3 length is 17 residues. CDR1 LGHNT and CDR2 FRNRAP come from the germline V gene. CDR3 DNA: TGTGCTAGTGGTTTGGTACGAGGAGGGACTAGCGGGAAAGAGCAGTTCTTC. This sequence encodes CASGLVRGGTSGKEQFF.

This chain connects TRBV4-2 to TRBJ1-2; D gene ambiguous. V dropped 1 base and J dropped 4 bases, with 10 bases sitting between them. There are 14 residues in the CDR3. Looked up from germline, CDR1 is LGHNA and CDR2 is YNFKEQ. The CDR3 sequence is CASSQVIYTYGYTF. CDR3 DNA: TGTGCCAGCAGCCAAGTTATTTACACCTATGGCTACACCTTC.

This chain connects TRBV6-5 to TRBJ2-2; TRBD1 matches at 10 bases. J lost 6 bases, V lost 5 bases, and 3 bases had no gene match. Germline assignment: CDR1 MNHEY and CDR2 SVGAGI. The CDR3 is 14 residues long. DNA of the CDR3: TGTGCCAGCAGTAGACAGGGGGCGGCCGGGGAGCTGTTTTTT. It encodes CASSRQGAAGELFF.

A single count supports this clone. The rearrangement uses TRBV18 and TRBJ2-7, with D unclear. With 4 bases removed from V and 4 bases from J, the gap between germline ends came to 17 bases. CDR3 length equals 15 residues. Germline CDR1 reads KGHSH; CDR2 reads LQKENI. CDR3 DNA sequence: TGTGCCAGCTCACAAGAAGAATCCTTGATTTACGAGCAGTACTTC. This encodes CASSQEESLIYEQYF.

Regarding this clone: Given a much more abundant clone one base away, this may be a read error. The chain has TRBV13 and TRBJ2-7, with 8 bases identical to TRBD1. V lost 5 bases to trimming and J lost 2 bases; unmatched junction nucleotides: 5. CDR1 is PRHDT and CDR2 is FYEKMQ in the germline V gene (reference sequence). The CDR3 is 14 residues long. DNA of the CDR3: TGTGCCAGCAGCCCCGGGACAGGAGCCTACGAGCAGTACTTC. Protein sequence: CASSPGTGAYEQYF. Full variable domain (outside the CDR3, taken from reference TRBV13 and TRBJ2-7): AAGVIQSPRHLIKEKRETATLKCYPIPRHDTVYWYQQGPGQDPQFLISFYEKMQSDKGSIPDRFSAQQFSDYHSELNMSSLELGDSALYFCASSPGTGAYEQYFGPGTRLTVT.

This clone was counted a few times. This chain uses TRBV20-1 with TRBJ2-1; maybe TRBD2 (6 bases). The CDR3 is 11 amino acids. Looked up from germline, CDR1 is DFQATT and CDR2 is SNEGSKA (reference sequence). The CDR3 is CSPQGAGEQFF. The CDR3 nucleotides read TGCAGCCCCCAAGGGGCGGGGGAGCAGTTCTTC.

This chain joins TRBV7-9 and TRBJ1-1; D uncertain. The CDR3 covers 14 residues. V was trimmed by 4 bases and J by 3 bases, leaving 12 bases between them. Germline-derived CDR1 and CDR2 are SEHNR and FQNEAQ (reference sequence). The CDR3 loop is CASSSVTAHTEAFF. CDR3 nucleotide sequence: TGTGCCAGCAGCTCGGTGACGGCTCACACTGAAGCTTTCTTT.

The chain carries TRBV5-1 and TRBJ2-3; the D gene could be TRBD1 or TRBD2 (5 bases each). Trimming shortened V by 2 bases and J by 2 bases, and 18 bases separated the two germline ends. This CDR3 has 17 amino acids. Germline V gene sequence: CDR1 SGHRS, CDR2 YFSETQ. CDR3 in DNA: TGCGCCAGCAGCTTTGGTAGGGGACGGACACACACAGATACGCAGTATTTT. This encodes CASSFGRGRTHTDTQYF.

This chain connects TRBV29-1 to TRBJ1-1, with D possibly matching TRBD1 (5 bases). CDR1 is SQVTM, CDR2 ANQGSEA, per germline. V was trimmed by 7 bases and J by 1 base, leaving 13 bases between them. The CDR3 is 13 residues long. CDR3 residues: CSAGGRGNTEAFF. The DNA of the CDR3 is TGCAGCGCCGGTGGTAGGGGGAACACTGAAGCTTTCTTT.